This T cell receptor beta chain was recorded in a study of T-cell memory formation after mild COVID-19. Study-wide results and limits: Among clones peaking at day 37 in the second wave, SARS-CoV-2 specificity remained unconfirmed. Cross-reactive memory apparently joined, as some responding clones appeared in pre-infection memory. Clones shrinking between day 15 and 85 showed a balanced CD4/CD8 split, and those that grew later tilted toward CD4+.

5'RACE with constant-segment primers built TCRalpha and TCRbeta cDNA libraries with UMIs. TCRdb passed the 5' RACE reads through MiXCR, listing each CDR3 protein once. The sample carries 350,000 or so distinct CDR3 sequences, about 20% recorded once. There are 13 residues in the CDR3. V lost 3 bases to trimming and J lost 3 bases, with 6 bases between them. This clonotype was counted ten times or more. Its antigen is unknown. The TCR sequence derives from a man younger than 35 who had mild COVID-19 (a few samples of this study predate the infection). Cell type and time point are not known. The chain links TRBV12-3 or TRBV12-4 to TRBJ2-1, with D perhaps matching TRBD2 (6 bases). The material sequenced was PBMCs or a T cell subset sorted from them (not recorded which). The CDR3: CASSFGGYNEQFF. Here the CDR3 DNA reads TGTGCCAGCAGTTTCGGGGGCTACAATGAGCAGTTCTTC.